This T cell receptor beta chain was identified in a study of CD8 T cells in Susac syndrome. cDNA came from about 0.51 to 1 ug RNA primed by random hexamers. TCRdb ran MiXCR on the immunoSEQ multiplex PCR reads and lists one entry per CDR3 protein. Of roughly 200,000 distinct CDR3 sequences in the sample, around 94% were seen once. CDR1 and CDR2 from the germline V gene are MNHEY and SVGAGI. V lost 2 bases to trimming and J lost 1 base, with 11 bases between them. The CDR3 totals 15 residues. The origin of this receptor is a human donor with Susac syndrome. The V call is TRBV6-5, the J call TRBJ1-1; D may be TRBD1 (5 bases). What was sequenced was CD4+ T cells from PBMCs. Here the CDR3 reads CASSYGQGWNTEAFF. CDR3 sequence (DNA): TGTGCCAGCAGTTACGGGCAGGGTTGGAACACTGAAGCTTTCTTT.